The present T cell receptor (beta chain) was sequenced within a study of T cells in Graves' hyperthyroidism and ophthalmopathy. This clonotype was observed a few times. Its specificity is not known. Study observations and caveats: Onset of ophthalmopathy came a median approximately 6.5 months after the model predicted it.

TCR beta CDR3 sequences were amplified from RNA transcripts. When the TCR CDR3 underwent first-round RT-PCR, the HTBI primer set was used. TCRdb redid the calling of the multiplex PCR reads with MiXCR, one entry per CDR3 protein. The sample contains over 700,000 distinct CDR3 sequences, roughly 20% of which appear only once. Before ophthalmopathy appeared, progressors gave blood at initial hyperthyroidism diagnosis. Over 9 ml of fresh peripheral blood supplied the PBMCs. Between the trimmed V and J ends, which lost 3 bases and 0 bases, there was a span of 15 bases. Germline V CDR1 and CDR2: MGHRA, YSYEKL. This CDR3 has 17 residues.

Sample: blood. The clonotype comes from a woman in her forties or fifties with Graves' hyperthyroidism that later progressed to Graves' ophthalmopathy. This chain connects TRBV4-1 to TRBJ2-4, with a possible D match to TRBD2 (6 bases). CDR3: CASSQLSGPLAKNIQYF. The CDR3 nucleotides are TGCGCCAGCAGCCAGCTTAGCGGCCCACTAGCCAAAAACATTCAGTACTTC.